Listed below are T cell receptor beta chains from one sample, sequenced in a study of cytomegalovirus exposure and HLA in healthy donors. Generated by immunoSEQ multiplex PCR, the TCRdb table keeps only in-frame clones and is missing some. The data contain 170,000 or so clones, about 80% of them singletons. The sequencing sample was made of PBMCs. Receptor source: a woman between 55 and 75 years old in good health and CMV-seropositive. CDR3s include the opening cysteine and the closing phenylalanine or tryptophan. The order of the fields is D gene, J gene, V gene, clone size, CDR3 protein, CDR3 DNA. A D gene is named only where the DNA matches it firmly. Clone size is shown for a subset of rows, as once, few, many or a class of expanded clone.

-	TRBJ1-6	TRBV29-1	-	CSVAETNNSPLHF	TGCAGCGTTGCGGAGACCAATAATTCACCCCTCCACTTT
TRBD2	TRBJ2-5	TRBV30	-	CAWSGTSGTTETQYF	TGTGCCTGGAGTGGAACTAGCGGGACCACAGAGACCCAGTACTTC
-	TRBJ2-3	TRBV10-3	once	CAISASGMDTQYF	TGTGCCATCAGTGCTTCCGGGATGGATACGCAGTATTTT
TRBD2	TRBJ2-1	TRBV6-4	once	CASSAGTSGYNEQFF	TGTGCCAGCAGCGCCGGGACTAGCGGATACAATGAGCAGTTCTTC
-	TRBJ2-7	TRBV27	-	CASSLRGAGEQYF	TGTGCCAGCAGTTTACGGGGGGCGGGCGAGCAGTACTTC
-	TRBJ1-3	TRBV30	-	CAWSPGLGNTIYF	TGTGCCTGGAGTCCAGGGCTCGGAAACACCATATATTTT
TRBD2	TRBJ2-5	TRBV4-2	-	CASSQVPGGWQETQYF	TGTGCCAGCAGCCAAGTCCCGGGGGGTTGGCAAGAGACCCAGTACTTC
-	TRBJ2-2	TRBV27	-	CASSFWRGEGELFF	TGTGCCAGCAGTTTTTGGAGGGGTGAGGGGGAGCTGTTTTTT
-	TRBJ1-6	TRBV4-1	-	CASSQEARGLGSPLHF	TGCGCCAGCAGCCAAGAGGCCAGGGGCCTCGGGTCACCCCTCCACTTT
TRBD2	TRBJ2-1	TRBV7-8	-	CASSSIAGGLLVRFF	TGTGCCAGCAGCTCTATAGCGGGGGGTCTTCTCGTCAGGTTCTTC
-	TRBJ2-7	TRBV27	-	CASTRLGHTYEQYF	TGTGCCAGCACTCGCCTCGGACATACCTACGAGCAGTACTTC
-	TRBJ1-6	TRBV27	few	CASSLLTDNSPLHF	TGTGCCAGCAGTTTATTGACAGATAATTCACCCCTCCACTTT
TRBD1	TRBJ2-7	TRBV7-9	-	CASSLTGTESYEQYF	TGTGCCAGCAGCCTTACCGGGACAGAATCTTACGAGCAGTACTTC
-	TRBJ2-3	TRBV11-1	-	CASSGRQGPDTQYF	TGTGCCAGCAGCGGGCGGCAGGGTCCAGATACGCAGTATTTT
-	TRBJ2-3	TRBV5-1	-	CASRPDNTDTQYF	TGCGCCAGCAGGCCAGACAACACAGATACGCAGTATTTT
-	TRBJ2-3	TRBV5-1	-	CASSSRAGTTSTDTQYF	TGCGCCAGCAGCTCCCGTGCGGGAACGACCAGCACAGATACGCAGTATTTT
TRBD1	TRBJ1-4	TRBV28	few	CASRQGTGTTNEKLFF	TGTGCCAGCCGTCAAGGGACAGGGACAACTAATGAAAAACTGTTTTTT
TRBD1	TRBJ2-7	TRBV7-2	-	CASSQDRSSYEQYF	TGTGCCAGCAGCCAGGACAGGAGCTCCTACGAGCAGTACTTC
TRBD2	TRBJ2-7	TRBV9	-	CASSVTAGGGYEQYF	TGTGCCAGCAGCGTAACAGCGGGAGGGGGCTACGAGCAGTACTTC
TRBD1	TRBJ2-3	TRBV18	-	CASSNRDRDSDTQYF	TGTGCCAGCTCGAACCGGGACAGGGACTCAGATACGCAGTATTTT
TRBD1	TRBJ1-4	TRBV5-4	-	CASSLGQQGAYEKLFF	TGTGCCAGCAGCTTGGGGCAACAGGGGGCCTATGAAAAACTGTTTTTT
-	TRBJ1-1	TRBV28	-	CASSLGSMNTEAFF	TGTGCCAGCAGTTTGGGCAGCATGAACACTGAAGCTTTCTTT
TRBD2	TRBJ2-5	TRBV5-4	-	CASSLGGTSGNVGTQYF	TGTGCCAGCAGCTTAGGTGGGACTAGCGGGAATGTGGGGACCCAGTACTTC
-	TRBJ2-5	TRBV4-2	few	CASSQDRGETQYF	TGTGCCAGCAGCCAAGATAGGGGCGAGACCCAGTACTTC
-	TRBJ2-1	TRBV6-5	-	CASSYRRFSSSNEQFF	TGTGCCAGCAGTTACCGCAGATTCTCCTCGTCCAATGAGCAGTTCTTC
-	TRBJ1-1	TRBV7-3	few	CASSLPGMNTEAFF	TGTGCCAGCAGCCTTCCAGGAATGAACACTGAAGCTTTCTTT
-	TRBJ1-1	TRBV7-2	-	CASKTDMNTEAFF	TGTGCCAGCAAGACAGACATGAACACTGAAGCTTTCTTT
-	TRBJ2-4	TRBV6-1	-	CASSELWGKNSQYF	TGTGCCAGCAGTGAGCTTTGGGGCAAAAACAGTCAGTACTTC
TRBD2	TRBJ2-2	TRBV19	-	CASTSGSSRTATGELFF	TGTGCCAGTACGAGCGGGAGTTCGAGGACGGCGACCGGGGAGCTGTTTTTT
-	TRBJ1-5	TRBV27	-	CASSFLDQPQHF	TGTGCCAGCAGTTTCCTAGATCAGCCCCAGCATTTT
TRBD1	TRBJ2-7	TRBV7-2	-	CASSLTGTGGANVYEQYF	TGTGCCAGCAGCTTAACCGGAACAGGGGGCGCGAACGTCTACGAGCAGTACTTC
TRBD2	TRBJ2-7	TRBV7-8	-	CASSLGRESYEQYF	TGTGCCAGCAGCTTAGGGCGGGAGTCATACGAGCAGTACTTC
-	TRBJ1-5	TRBV30	-	CAWSVEGGNQPQHF	TGTGCCTGGAGTGTAGAGGGGGGCAATCAGCCCCAGCATTTT
TRBD1	TRBJ2-3	TRBV15	-	CATGQVATDTQYF	TGTGCCACCGGACAGGTAGCTACAGATACGCAGTATTTT
TRBD2	TRBJ2-5	TRBV7-9	-	CASSPTGLKETQYF	TGTGCCAGCAGCCCCACGGGACTAAAAGAGACCCAGTACTTC
-	TRBJ2-7	TRBV5-1	-	CASSLAMARFYEQYF	TGCGCCAGCAGCTTGGCCATGGCTAGATTCTACGAGCAGTACTTC
TRBD1	TRBJ1-2	TRBV9	few	CASSVEGGSAYGYTF	TGTGCCAGCAGCGTCGAAGGGGGCTCGGCCTATGGCTACACCTTC
-	TRBJ1-2	TRBV28	few	CASSLPQGNYGYTF	TGTGCCAGCAGTTTACCCCAGGGTAACTATGGCTACACCTTC
TRBD2	TRBJ2-7	TRBV13	-	CASTTYGGSGRARYEQYF	TGTGCCAGCACCACCTACGGGGGTAGCGGGAGGGCCCGGTACGAGCAGTACTTC
TRBD1	TRBJ2-7	TRBV18	-	CASSPPLGQGVYEQYF	TGTGCCAGCTCACCACCCCTGGGACAGGGAGTGTACGAGCAGTACTTC
-	TRBJ1-2	TRBV30	few	CAWSVRVGRSYGYTF	TGTGCCTGGAGTGTACGTGTGGGCAGAAGCTATGGCTACACCTTC
TRBD2	TRBJ2-3	TRBV7-2	-	CASSLVGLAGSADTQYF	TGTGCCAGCAGCTTAGTTGGGTTAGCGGGGTCGGCAGATACGCAGTATTTT